A single sample is the source of the 20 T cell receptor beta chains below, sequenced in a study of T cells in Graves' hyperthyroidism and ophthalmopathy. RNA transcripts provided the source from which TCR beta CDR3 regions were amplified. HTBI primers were the set used in a first-round RT-PCR of the TCR CDR3. Each CDR3 protein is one row after TCRdb ran MiXCR on the multiplex PCR reads. The table has 300,000 to 350,000 distinct CDR3 sequences, 21% seen once. Sequencing was carried out using blood. The receptors shown here come from a woman in her forties or fifties with Graves' hyperthyroidism.

The table lists this clonotype with many counts. The chain links TRBV2 to TRBJ2-2, with 15 positions matching TRBD2. V lost 6 bases to trimming and J lost 6 bases; unmatched junction nucleotides: 2. Germline CDR1 and CDR2: SNHLY and FYNNEI. This CDR3 region has 15 residues. The CDR3 region has the DNA TGTGCCAGCAGGGGGACTAGCGGGAGGTCCGGGGAGCTGTTTTTT. It translates to CASRGTSGRSGELFF.

The chain links TRBV20-1 to TRBJ2-2, with 8 bases aligning to TRBD1. V dropped 0 bases and J dropped 1; count of bases not matched to a gene: 4. The CDR3 runs 16 residues. The germline V gene has CDR1 DFQATT and CDR2 SNEGSKA (reference sequence). CDR3 bases: TGCAGTGCTAGAGACCTAGACAGGGGGAACACCGGGGAGCTGTTTTTT. It specifies CSARDLDRGNTGELFF.

In its sample, this clonotype was seen many times. This rearrangement joins TRBV20-1 to TRBJ2-1; a weak D match, TRBD1 (5 bases). CDR3 length: 14 amino acids. Trimming pared 7 bases from V and 7 bases from J, leaving 20 bases between. Germline CDR1 reads DFQATT; CDR2 reads SNEGSKA (reference sequence). Written as DNA, the CDR3 is TGCAGTGTTCCACCCAAACTGGGGCTTAATGAGCAGTTCTTC. Translating it yields CSVPPKLGLNEQFF.

CDR3 region: CASSSSTSGGAYEQFF. In DNA, the CDR3 is TGTGCCAGCAGCTCGTCGACTAGCGGGGGGGCCTATGAGCAGTTCTTC. The chain recombines TRBV11-3 with TRBJ2-1, with 14 bases fitting TRBD2. The trim removed 4 bases at V and 8 bases at J, leaving 7 bases unmatched. Germline loops: CDR1 SGHNT, CDR2 YENEEA. This CDR3 has 16 amino acids. The variable domain in full, with the rest retrieved from reference TRBV11-3 and TRBJ2-1, is EAGVVQSPRYKIIEKKQPVAFWCNPISGHNTLYWYLQNLGQGPELLIRYENEEAVDDSQLPKDRFSAERLKGVDSTLKIQPAELGDSAVYLCASSSSTSGGAYEQFFGPGTRLTVL.

The chain uses TRBV7-3 and TRBJ1-5, with D possibly matching TRBD1 (6 bases). This CDR3 has 13 residues. Germline V gene data show CDR1 as SGHTA and CDR2 as FQGTGA. V lost 8 bases and J lost 3, with 11 bases in between. CDR3 DNA sequence: TGTGCCAGCTTACGACAGGCCAATCAGCCCCAGCATTTT. Amino acid sequence: CASLRQANQPQHF.

The chain couples TRBV4-1 to TRBJ2-1; D call uncertain. The CDR3 length is 16 residues. Trimming pared 0 bases from V and 7 bases from J, leaving 16 bases between. Looked up from germline, CDR1 is MGHRA and CDR2 is YSYEKL. CDR3 DNA sequence: TGCGCCAGCAGCCAAGAATTTTTTACGTCTGGGAATGAGCAGTTCTTC. This sequence encodes CASSQEFFTSGNEQFF.

The CDR3 here is CASSLGGTGVKDEQFF. In DNA, the CDR3 is TGCGCCAGCAGCTTGGGGGGGACAGGGGTGAAGGATGAGCAGTTCTTC. This sequence joins TRBV5-1 and TRBJ2-1, with 10 bases aligning to TRBD1. The CDR3 consists of 16 residues. Germline loops: CDR1 SGHRS, CDR2 YFSETQ. V lost 0 bases to trimming and J lost 8 bases; unmatched junction nucleotides: 8.

This clonotype has just a few counts. The V call is TRBV18, the J call TRBJ2-7; D is perhaps TRBD1 or TRBD2 (5 bases each). CDR3 length equals 13 residues. Germline CDR1 is KGHSH and CDR2 is LQKENI. V was cut by 2 bases and J by 4 bases, with 9 bases left in between. The CDR3 sequence: CASSPVREYEQYF. The CDR3, as DNA: TGTGCCAGCTCACCAGTCAGGGAGTACGAGCAGTACTTC.

This clonotype showed up many times. The gene calls are TRBV6-1 and TRBJ2-4; possible D gene TRBD1, 6 bases. CDR3 size: 12 residues. The germline CDR1 and CDR2 sequences are MNHNS and SASEGT. The V and J ends lost 6 bases and 6 bases respectively, with 9 bases between them. CDR3 nucleotides: TGTGCCAGCAGGTCCAGGGGAAACATTCAGTACTTC. Translation gives CASRSRGNIQYF.

This sequence joins TRBV27 and TRBJ2-7; the match to TRBD2 covers 12 bases. The CDR3 totals 14 residues. Germline loops: CDR1 MNHEY, CDR2 SMNVEV (reference sequence). Trimming took 6 bases from V and 4 from J; bases not matched to a gene: 4. For the CDR3, the DNA is TGTGCCAGCAGGTGGACTAGCGGGACGTACGAGCAGTACTTC. This codes for CASRWTSGTYEQYF.

This clonotype was found many times. V is TRBV5-1 and J is TRBJ1-1; D not resolved. The V end lost 1 base, the J end lost 4 bases, and 5 bases lay between the germline ends. The CDR3 is 12 amino acids. Germline values: CDR1 SGHRS, CDR2 YFSETQ. CDR3 bases: TGCGCCAGCAGCTTGTCGGGCACTGAAGCTTTCTTT. It is translated as CASSLSGTEAFF.

The rearrangement uses TRBV12-3 or TRBV12-4 and TRBJ2-3; D remains ambiguous. The CDR3 sequence is 14 residues long. Deletions cut 3 bases from V and 2 bases from J, with 9 bases between. The CDR3, as DNA: TGTGCCAGCAGTTTCGGCTCCCACACAGATACGCAGTATTTT. This gives the protein CASSFGSHTDTQYF.

The table lists this clonotype with many counts. V gene TRBV2 combines with J gene TRBJ2-7; D is ambiguous. The CDR3 is 13 residues long. Germline V lookup: CDR1 SNHLY, CDR2 FYNNEI. Between the trimmed V and J ends, which lost 3 bases and 0 bases, there was a span of 6 bases. Here the CDR3 DNA reads TGTGCCAGCAGTGAGGAGTTCTCCTACGAGCAGTACTTC. Translation: CASSEEFSYEQYF.

The chain uses TRBV5-1 and TRBJ2-7; D uncertain. CDR3 length: 13 amino acids. The V gene's germline CDR1 is SGHRS and CDR2 YFSETQ. V gave up 0 bases and J gave up 6 bases, with 10 bases separating them. The CDR3 bases are TGCGCCAGCAGCTTGGTGGGTCCCTCCGAGCAGTACTTC. The encoded protein is CASSLVGPSEQYF.

This clonotype was seen at least ten times. This chain joins TRBV15 and TRBJ2-2, with 10 bases aligning to TRBD2. V was clipped by 2 bases and J by 1 base; unmatched bases: 13. The CDR3 contains 20 residues. The germline CDR1 and CDR2 sequences are LNHNV and YYDKDF (reference sequence). Here the CDR3 DNA reads TGTGCCACCAGCAGACCTTTTAGGGCTAGCGGGAGAGGGAACACCGGGGAGCTGTTTTTT. This encodes CATSRPFRASGRGNTGELFF.

The rearrangement links TRBV19 to TRBJ1-1; D gene ambiguous. Looked up from germline, CDR1 is LNHDA and CDR2 is SQIVND (reference sequence). V shed 3 bases and J shed 1 base, with 18 bases lying between them. This CDR3 contains 17 residues. CDR3 region: CASSIPLRRGPNTEAFF. The CDR3 nucleotides are TGTGCCAGTAGTATCCCCCTACGACGCGGGCCGAACACTGAAGCTTTCTTT.

The chain couples TRBV6-1 to TRBJ2-3, with D unclear. The V and J ends lost 4 bases and 2 bases respectively, with 13 bases between them. CDR1 and CDR2 (germline): MNHNS, SASEGT. This CDR3 region has 15 residues. The CDR3 nucleotides are TGTGCCAGCAGTGCTGACATGGGGAACACAGATACGCAGTATTTT. Translating gives CASSADMGNTDTQYF.

This clonotype was seen many times. J is TRBJ2-7 and V is TRBV2, with 8 bases that match TRBD1. V lost 5 bases, J lost 0 bases, and 3 bases stayed unmatched. This CDR3 is 14 amino acids long. Germline V gene lookup returns CDR1 SNHLY and CDR2 FYNNEI. The DNA for the CDR3 is TGTGCCAGCAGTCGACAGGGGACCTCCTACGAGCAGTACTTC. The encoded protein is CASSRQGTSYEQYF.

This clonotype was counted ten times or more. The chain couples TRBV12-3 or TRBV12-4 to TRBJ1-4; D remains ambiguous. This CDR3 is built from 14 residues. V was trimmed by 6 bases and J by 1 base, leaving 9 bases between them. CDR3 coding DNA: TGTGCCAGCAGGAGAGAGGGAACTAATGAAAAACTGTTTTTT. Its protein product is CASRREGTNEKLFF.

In its sample, this clonotype is large (0.1 to 1%). The chain carries TRBV5-8 and TRBJ2-6; 7 bases line up with TRBD2. CDR1 is SGHTS and CDR2 is YDEGEE in the germline V gene. The V segment lost 8 bases and the J segment 2 bases; nucleotides outside the gene matches: 1. The CDR3 is made up of 13 amino acids. CDR3 amino acids: CASRGAGANVLTF. CDR3 in DNA: TGTGCCAGTCGGGGGGCTGGGGCCAACGTCCTGACTTTC.